A selection of T cell receptor beta chains follows, all from one sample in a study of CD8 T cells in ankylosing spondylitis. Via MiXCR, TCRdb re-called the 5' RACE reads, giving one row per CDR3 protein. Here the sample spans approximately 350,000 distinct CDR3 sequences, about 20% being singletons. The sample taken for sequencing was blood, either unsorted or a sorted T cell fraction (not recorded which). The receptors originated from a male donor with ankylosing spondylitis or in good health (not recorded which). The CDR3 runs from the conserved cysteine through the conserved F or W. D genes are given only for firm matches. The size field is filled for only some rows; it gives once, few, many or a size class.

j_call v_call cdr3_length clone_size d_call cdr3_nt cdr3_aa
TRBJ2-7 TRBV24-1 16 few . TGTGCCACCAGTGATCCCCGGACAGAATACCTCTACGGGCAGTACTTC CATSDPRTEYLYGQYF
TRBJ2-5 TRBV14 14 . . TGTGCCAGCAGCCAAGTCGGACACCAAGAGACCCAGTACTTC CASSQVGHQETQYF
TRBJ2-1 TRBV7-8 16 . TRBD2 TGTGCCAGCAGCTCCTTAGCGGGTCCCCCCTACAATGAGCAGTTCTTC CASSSLAGPPYNEQFF
TRBJ2-5 TRBV12-3/TRBV12-4 13 many . TGTGCCAGCAGTTCGGGGGTTGCAGAGACCCAGTACTTC CASSSGVAETQYF
TRBJ2-7 TRBV5-1 14 few . TGCGCCAGCAGACTTTGGACACGTGTCTACGAGCAGTACTTC CASRLWTRVYEQYF
TRBJ2-1 TRBV12-3/TRBV12-4 16 . TRBD2 TGTGCCAGCGGGGTAGACGGGGGGTCCGACTACAATGAGCAGTTCTTC CASGVDGGSDYNEQFF
TRBJ2-5 TRBV11-2 13 few . TGTGCCAGCAGTGATGGAGTCTTCGAGACCCAGTACTTC CASSDGVFETQYF
TRBJ2-7 TRBV11-2 15 . TRBD1 TGTGCCAGCAGTCTTTACTCAGGGGGCGCCTACGAGCAGTACTTC CASSLYSGGAYEQYF
TRBJ2-5 TRBV12-3/TRBV12-4 14 . TRBD1 TGTGCCAGCAGTCCCCGAGGGGGCCCAGAGACCCAGTACTTC CASSPRGGPETQYF
TRBJ2-4 TRBV4-1 14 . . TGCGCCAGCAGCCAAGGATTAGCCAAAAACATTCAGTACTTC CASSQGLAKNIQYF
TRBJ2-3 TRBV29-1 14 . . TGCAGCGGGTGGGGCGGAGGGGGGGGGGATACGCAGTATTTT CSGWGGGGGDTQYF
TRBJ1-2 TRBV29-1 13 . . TGCAGCGTAGAGGACCAGGGAGACTATGGCTACACCTTC CSVEDQGDYGYTF
TRBJ2-3 TRBV12-3/TRBV12-4 17 . TRBD2 TGTGCCAGCAGTTCCTCGGGACTAGCGGAAAGCACAGATACGCAGTATTTT CASSSSGLAESTDTQYF
TRBJ2-1 TRBV6-5 15 . . TGTGCCAGCAGTTGGATGGCAGGGGATGGGAATGAGCAGTTCTTC CASSWMAGDGNEQFF
TRBJ2-1 TRBV7-9 16 . TRBD1 TGTGCCAGCAGCCGCGGAACAGGGGCGATCTACAATGAGCAGTTCTTC CASSRGTGAIYNEQFF
TRBJ1-1 TRBV12-3/TRBV12-4 13 . . TGTGCCAGCACTTTCGGATGGGAGGCTGAAGCTTTCTTT CASTFGWEAEAFF
TRBJ2-5 TRBV25-1 21 . . TGTGCCAGCAGTCCCATCACCCGGGACTTTTTCTCCTGGAATTCCCAAGAGACCCAGTACTTC CASSPITRDFFSWNSQETQYF
TRBJ2-7 TRBV7-9 13 . . TGTGCCAGCAGCTCACGGACAGCCTACGAGCAGTACTTC CASSSRTAYEQYF
TRBJ1-5 TRBV29-1 13 . . TGCAGCGTTGGACAGAATAGCAATCAGCCCCAGCATTTT CSVGQNSNQPQHF
TRBJ2-3 TRBV20-1 13 few . TGCAGTGCTAGAGAGGGGAGAGGAGGTACGCAGTATTTT CSAREGRGGTQYF
TRBJ1-2 TRBV5-1 16 . TRBD1 TGCGCCAGCAGCCTCAACTTGGGACAGGGCTACTATGGCTACACCTTC CASSLNLGQGYYGYTF
TRBJ1-2 TRBV29-1 12 . TRBD1 TGCAGCGACGCACAGGGGGCGTTCGGCTACACCTTC CSDAQGAFGYTF